Below are 32 T cell receptor beta chains sequenced from a single sample in a study of monozygotic twins with cystic fibrosis (dated by TCRdb to about 2021). The library was obtained by the immunoSEQ multiplex PCR assay. TCRdb provides this immuneACCESS table in a form limited to in-frame rearrangements. Some clones are lacking; in checked studies, under half of them reflect an unresolved V gene, and why the rest are absent is not known. This sample comprises tens of thousands of clones, just over 90% of them detected only once. Jointly, the top ten make up approximately 0.5% of the sample. The sequencing input was blood. These receptors were taken from a girl aged 2 to 10 with cystic fibrosis.

The chain carries TRBV6-1 and TRBJ2-1; 9 bases match TRBD1. The germline CDR1 and CDR2 sequences are MNHNS and SASEGT. The CDR3 loop spans 15 amino acids. Losses at the gene ends were 6 bases for V and 0 bases for J; bases not matched to a gene: 3. CDR3 region: CASRLQGASYNEQFF. The CDR3, as DNA: TGTGCCAGCAGATTACAGGGGGCCTCCTACAATGAGCAGTTCTTC.

The chain links TRBV10-3 to TRBJ2-5, with 11 bases lining up with TRBD2. CDR1 ENHRY and CDR2 SYGVKD come from the germline V gene. The CDR3 contains 14 residues. V was clipped by 10 bases and J by 2 bases; unmatched bases: 6. The CDR3 loop reads CATKTSGEQETQYF. CDR3 bases: TGTGCCACCAAGACTAGCGGGGAGCAAGAGACCCAGTACTTC.

The CDR3 DNA follows: TGTGCCAGCAGCCAAGACAGGGCTGAAGCACCCCTCCACTTT. This gives the protein CASSQDRAEAPLHF. V gene TRBV9 combines with J gene TRBJ1-6; 7 nucleotides agree with TRBD1. V shed 4 bases and J 11 bases; nucleotides not matched to a gene: 9. The CDR3 is made up of 14 amino acids. Germline-derived CDR1 and CDR2 are SGDLS and YYNGEE. Filled out from reference TRBV9 and TRBJ1-6, the complete variable domain reads DSGVTQTPKHLITATGQRVTLRCSPRSGDLSVYWYQQSLDQGLQFLIQYYNGEERAKGNILERFSAQQFPDLHSELNLSSLELGDSALYFCASSQDRAEAPLHFGNGTRLTVT.

The CDR3 sequence: CAWSTGILNTEAFF. The CDR3 DNA reads TGTGCCTGGAGTACCGGGATACTTAACACTGAAGCTTTCTTT. This chain links TRBV30 with TRBJ1-1; no firm D call. The CDR3 runs 14 residues. Germline CDR1 is GTSNPN and CDR2 is SVGIG (reference sequence). Trimming stripped 2 bases from V and 2 bases from J, with 12 bases between.

The V call is TRBV6-1, the J call TRBJ1-6; 8 nucleotides match TRBD1. The ends lost 0 bases at V and 5 bases at J; junction bases unmatched: 9. This CDR3 has 18 amino acids. Germline lookup yields CDR1 MNHNS and CDR2 SASEGT. The CDR3 region is CASSEAFGQGGNNSPLHF. The CDR3 nucleotides read TGTGCCAGCAGTGAAGCGTTCGGACAGGGCGGGAATAATTCACCCCTCCACTTT.

This chain links TRBV10-1 with TRBJ1-4; D is undetermined. The CDR3 runs 11 residues. CDR1 is WNHNN, CDR2 SYGVQD, per germline (reference sequence). V was trimmed by 3 bases and J by 8 bases, leaving 4 bases between them. The CDR3 sequence: CASSEREKLFF. CDR3 coding DNA: TGCGCCAGCAGTGAACGGGAAAAACTGTTTTTT.

This clone is a singleton in its sample. This chain links TRBV5-1 with TRBJ1-6, with 11 bases matching TRBD1. Germline V gene sequence: CDR1 SGHRS, CDR2 YFSETQ. The ends lost 8 bases at V and 8 bases at J; junction bases unmatched: 6. The CDR3 contains 14 residues. The CDR3 spells CASFPGQGDSPLHF. The CDR3 DNA sequence: TGCGCCAGTTTTCCGGGACAGGGGGATTCACCCCTCCACTTT.

The chain couples TRBV5-6 to TRBJ2-3; D gene ambiguous. Per germline, CDR1 SGHDT and CDR2 YYEEEE. V was clipped by 4 bases and J by 6 bases, with 15 bases between them. This CDR3 has 14 amino acids. The CDR3: CASSLNPGGDTQYF. The DNA for the CDR3 is TGTGCCAGCAGCCTCAATCCGGGTGGGGATACGCAGTATTTT.

This rearrangement joins TRBV2 to TRBJ2-1; 12 bases line up with TRBD1. V lost 10 bases to trimming and J lost 7 bases; unmatched junction nucleotides: 8. This CDR3 region has 14 residues. Looked up from germline, CDR1 is SNHLY and CDR2 is FYNNEI. CDR3 in amino acids: CATPGQGARNEQFF. CDR3 in DNA: TGTGCCACCCCGGGACAGGGGGCTCGGAATGAGCAGTTCTTC.

V gene TRBV13 combines with J gene TRBJ1-1; D possibly corresponds to TRBD1 (5 bases). V lost 3 bases to trimming and J lost 0 bases, with 11 bases between them. This CDR3 contains 15 residues. Germline CDR1 and CDR2: PRHDT and FYEKMQ (reference sequence). In DNA, the CDR3 is TGTGCCAGCAGCTTTAATAGGGGCCTGAACACTGAAGCTTTCTTT. Protein: CASSFNRGLNTEAFF. Complete variable domain (other parts from reference TRBV13 and TRBJ1-1): AAGVIQSPRHLIKEKRETATLKCYPIPRHDTVYWYQQGPGQDPQFLISFYEKMQSDKGSIPDRFSAQQFSDYHSELNMSSLELGDSALYFCASSFNRGLNTEAFFGQGTRLTVV.

This rearrangement joins TRBV5-1 to TRBJ2-3; 8 nucleotides match TRBD1. The germline CDR1 and CDR2 sequences are SGHRS and YFSETQ. This CDR3 has 17 residues. V gave up 0 bases and J gave up 0 bases; unmatched junction bases: 6. The CDR3: CASSLATGGSSTDTQYF. For the CDR3, the DNA is TGCGCCAGCAGCTTGGCCACAGGGGGTTCTAGCACAGATACGCAGTATTTT.

V is TRBV7-2 and J is TRBJ2-5, with 12 nucleotides matching TRBD2. J gave up 9 bases and V 5 bases, and 16 bases lay outside the gene matches. Germline V gene lookup returns CDR1 SGHTA and CDR2 FQGNSA. This CDR3 has 17 residues. CDR3 in DNA: TGTGCCAGCAGCCCCCGAGCTCTAGCGGGGGGGATTCAAGCCCAGTACTTC. This gives the protein CASSPRALAGGIQAQYF. The entire variable domain, with the rest obtained from reference TRBV7-2 and TRBJ2-5, is as follows: GAGVSQSPSNKVTEKGKDVELRCDPISGHTALYWYRQSLGQGLEFLIYFQGNSAPDKSGLPSDRFSAERTGGSVSTLTIQRTQQEDSAVYLCASSPRALAGGIQAQYFGPGTRLLVL.

The chain uses TRBV5-1 and TRBJ1-1, with D unresolved. The CDR3 totals 12 residues. The V gene's germline CDR1 is SGHRS and CDR2 YFSETQ. The V end was cut by 2 bases, the J end by 2 bases, with 4 bases between. The CDR3 spells CASSFSNTEAFF. The CDR3 coding sequence is TGCGCCAGCAGCTTCAGTAACACTGAAGCTTTCTTT. Complete variable domain (other parts from reference TRBV5-1 and TRBJ1-1): KAGVTQTPRYLIKTRGQQVTLSCSPISGHRSVSWYQQTPGQGLQFLFEYFSETQRNKGNFPGRFSGRQFSNSRSEMNVSTLELGDSALYLCASSFSNTEAFFGQGTRLTVV.

The rearrangement uses TRBV5-5 and TRBJ2-7; D is uncertain. V was pared by 2 bases and J by 0 bases, with 9 bases between. Germline V CDR1 and CDR2: SGHKS, YYEKEE (reference sequence). The length of the CDR3 is 14 residues. For the CDR3, the DNA is TGTGCCAGCAGCTTACCTTTCTCCTCCTACGAGCAGTACTTC. Translating gives CASSLPFSSYEQYF. Full variable domain (outside the CDR3, taken from reference TRBV5-5 and TRBJ2-7): DAGVTQSPTHLIKTRGQQVTLRCSPISGHKSVSWYQQVLGQGPQFIFQYYEKEERGRGNFPDRFSARQFPNYSSELNVNALLLGDSALYLCASSLPFSSYEQYFGPGTRLTVT.

The J gene is TRBJ2-5, the V gene TRBV27, with TRBD2 matching 14 bases. The germline gives CDR1 MNHEY, CDR2 SMNVEV (reference sequence). The trim removed 3 bases at V and 5 bases at J, leaving 8 bases unmatched. The CDR3 length is 17 residues. This chain's CDR3 is CASSLGTTSGGAETQYF. In nucleotides, the CDR3 is TGTGCCAGCAGTTTGGGAACGACTAGCGGGGGGGCCGAGACCCAGTACTTC.

This clone was picked up one time. The chain employs TRBV7-3 and TRBJ2-3; TRBD2 matches at 10 bases. CDR1 is SGHTA, CDR2 FQGTGA, per germline. Losses at the gene ends were 4 bases for V and 4 bases for J; bases not matched to a gene: 14. This CDR3 has 18 amino acids. The CDR3, as DNA: TGTGCCAGCAGCTCCCCGTCTAGCGGGGGTGATAGCTCAGATACGCAGTATTTT. Its protein is CASSSPSSGGDSSDTQYF.

J is TRBJ2-2 and V is TRBV6-5, with D maybe TRBD1 (5 bases). The CDR3 runs 15 residues. Trimming removed 4 bases at V and 0 bases at J, with 9 bases between. The germline CDR1 and CDR2 sequences are MNHEY and SVGAGI. The CDR3: CASSSRTTNTGELFF. CDR3 coding DNA: TGTGCCAGCAGTTCCCGGACAACGAACACCGGGGAGCTGTTTTTT.

The chain recombines TRBV14 with TRBJ2-3, with a possible D match to TRBD2 (7 bases). The CDR3 covers 17 residues. Trimming shortened V by 4 bases and J by 4 bases, and 21 bases separated the two germline ends. CDR1 is SGHDN and CDR2 is FVKESK in the germline V gene. DNA for the CDR3: TGTGCCAGCAGCCGAAGGGGGGGACCTAAAGGGGCAGATACGCAGTATTTT. Translating it yields CASSRRGGPKGADTQYF.

The rearrangement joins TRBV2 to TRBJ1-2, with D perhaps matching TRBD1 (5 bases). The CDR3 consists of 13 residues. Per the germline V gene, CDR1 is SNHLY and CDR2 is FYNNEI. Trimming removed 4 bases at V and 2 bases at J, with 8 bases between. Here the CDR3 reads CASSVQGNYGYTF. In DNA form, the CDR3 reads TGTGCCAGCAGTGTCCAGGGAAACTATGGCTACACCTTC.

CDR3 sequence: CATQAGQAGGYTF. CDR3 coding DNA: TGTGCCACCCAGGCGGGACAGGCTGGTGGCTACACCTTC. The rearrangement joins TRBV6-6 to TRBJ1-2; 8 nucleotides agree with TRBD1. CDR1 is MNHNY, CDR2 SVGAGI, per germline (reference sequence). Trimming at V came to 10 bases and at J to 7 bases, leaving 11 bases not matched to a gene. The CDR3 has 13 residues.

This chain connects TRBV5-1 to TRBJ1-3; 7 bases match TRBD1. The length of the CDR3 is 14 residues. J was trimmed by 6 bases and V by 4 bases; bases with no gene match: 7. Looked up from germline, CDR1 is SGHRS and CDR2 is YFSETQ. CDR3 in amino acids: CASSQGGTVNTIYF. The DNA for the CDR3 is TGCGCCAGCAGCCAGGGGGGAACCGTAAACACCATATATTTT.

The V and J genes are TRBV5-4 and TRBJ2-1; no reliable D call. Germline CDR1 and CDR2: SGHNT and YYREEE (reference sequence). The CDR3 is 20 residues long. V gave up 4 bases and J gave up 5 bases, with 31 bases separating them. CDR3 nucleotides: TGTGCCAGCAGCCCCAGTGGCTTCCCACCTTCCTACTCGCCCGACAATGAGCAGTTCTTC. It yields the protein CASSPSGFPPSYSPDNEQFF.

This clone occurred a few times. The V gene is TRBV5-1, the J gene TRBJ2-7; possibly TRBD1 or TRBD2 for D (5 bases each). The CDR3 runs to 14 residues. Germline CDR1 SGHRS, CDR2 YFSETQ. Deletions cut 1 base from V and 4 bases from J, with 12 bases between. The CDR3 DNA reads TGCGCCAGCAGCTTGTGGGGACCTAGATACGAGCAGTACTTC. As protein: CASSLWGPRYEQYF.

The chain combines TRBV10-3 with TRBJ2-1; D might be TRBD1 or TRBD2, each matching 6 bases. V was clipped by 0 bases and J by 4 bases, with 13 bases between them. Germline lookup yields CDR1 ENHRY and CDR2 SYGVKD. The CDR3 covers 16 residues. CDR3 amino acids: CAISESGGKDYNEQFF. CDR3 DNA sequence: TGTGCCATCAGTGAGTCGGGGGGCAAGGATTACAATGAGCAGTTCTTC.

V is TRBV7-8 and J is TRBJ2-7; D is unresolved. CDR3 size: 13 residues. The V end lost 1 base, the J end lost 7 bases, and 11 bases lay between the germline ends. The germline CDR1 and CDR2 sequences are SGHVS and FQNEAQ. The CDR3 protein is CASSLVPSGEQYF. The CDR3 DNA reads as TGTGCCAGCAGCTTAGTTCCCTCCGGGGAGCAGTACTTC.

There are a few counts of this clone. The V gene is TRBV4-1, the J gene TRBJ1-4; the D is unclear. The germline CDR1 and CDR2 sequences are MGHRA and YSYEKL. V was shortened by 0 bases and J by 8 bases, with 10 bases between the two germline ends. CDR3 size: 14 residues. Here the CDR3 DNA reads TGCGCCAGCAGCCAAGAAGGTTTCGGGGAAAAACTGTTTTTT. It encodes CASSQEGFGEKLFF.

CDR3 sequence reads: CASSDHPGDNQPQHF. The CDR3, as DNA: TGTGCCAGCAGTGATCACCCTGGGGACAATCAGCCCCAGCATTTT. This rearrangement joins TRBV25-1 to TRBJ1-5; no reliable D call. Germline V lookup: CDR1 MGHDK, CDR2 SYGVNS. V shed 3 bases and J shed 3 bases, with 12 bases lying between them. The length of the CDR3 is 15 residues.

In DNA, the CDR3 is TGTGCCAGCTCCCGGGGGCTTCAAGAGACCCAGTACTTC. Translation gives CASSRGLQETQYF. V is TRBV18 and J is TRBJ2-5; TRBD1 or TRBD2 may be the D gene (6 bases each). Looked up from germline, CDR1 is KGHSH and CDR2 is LQKENI. This CDR3 has 13 residues. The V and J ends lost 6 bases and 2 bases respectively, with 10 bases between them.

The chain carries TRBV4-2 and TRBJ1-4; perhaps TRBD1 as D (5 bases). The germline CDR1 and CDR2 sequences are LGHNA and YNFKEQ. CDR3 length: 16 residues. V lost 0 bases to trimming and J lost 8 bases, with 16 bases between them. The CDR3 nucleotides read TGTGCCAGCAGCCAAGATTGGTTGGGACCAGGAGAAAAACTGTTTTTT. As protein: CASSQDWLGPGEKLFF.

The genes are TRBV7-6 and TRBJ1-4; D unclear. This CDR3 has 16 residues. Germline assignment: CDR1 SGHVS and CDR2 FNYEAQ. The germline V and J ends were trimmed by 5 bases and 6 bases, with 19 bases remaining between them. The DNA of the CDR3 is TGTGCCAGCAGCCCTAAGGCTTCTGGGAGGGATGAAAAACTGTTTTTT. The encoded protein is CASSPKASGRDEKLFF. Together with reference TRBV7-6 and TRBJ1-4, the CDR3 gives the full variable domain: GAGVSQSPRYKVTKRGQDVALRCDPISGHVSLYWYRQALGQGPEFLTYFNYEAQQDKSGLPNDRFSAERPEGSISTLTIQRTEQRDSAMYRCASSPKASGRDEKLFFGSGTQLSVL.

This clone came up once. The DNA for the CDR3 is TGTGCCAGCAGTTCCCCGGGACACTTCAATTCACCCCTCCACTTT. Its protein is CASSSPGHFNSPLHF. The rearrangement links TRBV7-9 to TRBJ1-6; possibly TRBD1 for D (6 bases). The CDR3 spans 15 residues. The V end was cut by 6 bases, the J end by 7 bases, with 16 bases between. Germline CDR1 SEHNR, CDR2 FQNEAQ (reference sequence). Full variable domain (rest looked up from reference TRBV7-9 and TRBJ1-6): DTGVSQNPRHKITKRGQNVTFRCDPISEHNRLYWYRQTLGQGPEFLTYFQNEAQLEKSRLLSDRFSAERPKGSFSTLEIQRTEQGDSAMYLCASSSPGHFNSPLHFGNGTRLTVT.

The rearrangement links TRBV5-4 to TRBJ2-1; 7 nucleotides align to TRBD1. Germline CDR1 and CDR2: SGHNT and YYREEE (reference sequence). V lost 2 bases and J lost 4; bases outside the gene matches: 3. This CDR3 has 14 residues. CDR3 coding DNA: TGTGCCAGCAGCTTTCAGGGGGATTACAATGAGCAGTTCTTC. As protein: CASSFQGDYNEQFF.